Listed below are T cell receptor beta chains from one sample, sequenced in a study of T cell repertoires in cytomegalovirus infection. TCRdb processed the reads anew with MiXCR; each CDR3 protein has one entry. The table includes about 490,000 distinct CDR3 sequences, more than 15% detected once. What was sequenced was CD8+ T cells from PBMCs. Receptors were obtained from a human donor in good health (CMV status not recorded). Some clones in this sample may be carry-over from other donors' samples. Each CDR3 is given with its conserved first and last residue. The D gene is left open where the match is weak. Clone size is not always given. Where it is, it says once, few, many or a class for expanded clones.

many,TRBV7-8,TRBJ1-1,-,TGTGCCAGCAGCACATCCTCCGCGAACACTGAAGCTTTCTTT,CASSTSSANTEAFF
few,TRBV13,TRBJ2-7,-,TGTGCCAGCAGCTTAGGGACGGGAAGACTTTCCGACGAGCAGTACTTC,CASSLGTGRLSDEQYF
few,TRBV15,TRBJ2-5,-,TGTGCCACCAGCAGAGACCCTACCTGGGGCAGGGTTGGGTCGGAAGAGACCCAGTACTTC,CATSRDPTWGRVGSEETQYF
few,TRBV28,TRBJ1-5,-,TGTGCCAGCAGTCCAGTTTGGGCTGAGCAGCCCCAGCATTTT,CASSPVWAEQPQHF
many,TRBV25-1,TRBJ2-1,-,TGTGCCAGTAGATCTAGCGCGAAGCAGTTCTTC,CASRSSAKQFF
-,TRBV9,TRBJ2-1,-,TGTGCCAGCAGCCCCCGTAAAGCGATCGAAGGGCAGTTCTTC,CASSPRKAIEGQFF
few,TRBV28,TRBJ1-2,-,TGTGCCAGCAGTCCCCCAGTGGAGTATGGCTACACCTTC,CASSPPVEYGYTF
many,TRBV12-3/TRBV12-4,TRBJ1-1,TRBD1,TGTGCCAGCAGTGTGGGGACAGGGGATGAAGCTTTCTTT,CASSVGTGDEAFF
many,TRBV12-3/TRBV12-4,TRBJ2-2,TRBD2,TGTGCCAGCAGTTTACTTGCGGGGGGCACCGGGGAGCTGTTTTTT,CASSLLAGGTGELFF
-,TRBV2,TRBJ1-2,-,TGTGCCAGCAGTGAAATACAGGCAGGCGGCGGTGGCTACACCTTC,CASSEIQAGGGGYTF
-,TRBV12-3/TRBV12-4,TRBJ2-4,TRBD1,TGTGCCAGCAGCCAAAGGAGACAGGGCTTCCCAAACATTCAGTACTTC,CASSQRRQGFPNIQYF
many,TRBV7-2,TRBJ2-5,-,TGTGCCAGCAGCCCCCTGGGGGCGGCGTACCAAGAGACCCAGTACTTC,CASSPLGAAYQETQYF
-,TRBV20-1,TRBJ1-1,TRBD1,TGCAGTGCTAGAGATAGGGGGGCCGACAGGGCGAACACTGAAGCTTTCTTT,CSARDRGADRANTEAFF
-,TRBV3-1,TRBJ2-1,TRBD2,TGTGCCAGCAGCCAAGATCTAGGGGCGGGAGGGCAAGAGCAGTTCTTC,CASSQDLGAGGQEQFF
many,TRBV11-2,TRBJ2-7,TRBD2,TGTGCCAGCAGCTCTCTAGCGGGGGGGACCTACGAGCAGTACTTC,CASSSLAGGTYEQYF
many,TRBV7-8,TRBJ2-1,TRBD1,TGTGCCAGCAGCCTTGGGACAGGGACCTACAATGAGCAGTTCTTC,CASSLGTGTYNEQFF
many,TRBV11-3,TRBJ2-7,-,TGTGCCAGCAGCTTAGGCGCAGGAGCCGAGCAGTACTTC,CASSLGAGAEQYF
many,TRBV7-8,TRBJ2-5,TRBD2,TGTGCCAGCAGCTTAGTGACTAGCGGGAGGGGATCGGAGACCCAGTACTTC,CASSLVTSGRGSETQYF
many,TRBV7-9,TRBJ2-3,-,TGTGCCAGCAGCCCCCCAAGGGTCCTGCGGGGACCTAACACAGATACGCAGTATTTT,CASSPPRVLRGPNTDTQYF
many,TRBV6-2/TRBV6-3,TRBJ2-3,-,TGTGCCAGCAGTTACTCGATAGAGGATTCCAAGGGGGGCCATGGAGATACGCAGTATTTT,CASSYSIEDSKGGHGDTQYF
-,TRBV19,TRBJ2-1,TRBD2,TGTGCCAGTAGTATCAAGAGCGGGGGGGCTCGTGAGCAGTTCTTC,CASSIKSGGAREQFF
many,TRBV11-1,TRBJ1-1,TRBD1,TGTGCCAGCAGTTGGACAGGGAACACTGAAGCTTTCTTT,CASSWTGNTEAFF